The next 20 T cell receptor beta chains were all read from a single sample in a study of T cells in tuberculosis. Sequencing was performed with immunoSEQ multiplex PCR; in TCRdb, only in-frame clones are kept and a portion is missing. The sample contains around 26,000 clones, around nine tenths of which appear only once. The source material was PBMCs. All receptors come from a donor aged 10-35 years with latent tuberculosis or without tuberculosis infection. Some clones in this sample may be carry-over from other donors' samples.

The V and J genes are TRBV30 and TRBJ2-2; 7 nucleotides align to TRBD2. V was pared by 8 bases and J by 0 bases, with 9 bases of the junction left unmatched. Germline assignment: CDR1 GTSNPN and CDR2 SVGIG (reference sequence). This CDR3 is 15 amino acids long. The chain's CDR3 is CALRRGGTNTGELFF. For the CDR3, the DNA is TGTGCCCTTAGGAGGGGAGGGACGAACACCGGGGAGCTGTTTTTT.

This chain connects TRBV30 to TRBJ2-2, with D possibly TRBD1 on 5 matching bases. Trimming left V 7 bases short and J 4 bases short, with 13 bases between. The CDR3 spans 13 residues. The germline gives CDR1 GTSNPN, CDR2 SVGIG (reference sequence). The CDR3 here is CASRGMGTGELFF. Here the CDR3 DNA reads TGTGCCTCTAGGGGTATGGGCACCGGGGAGCTGTTTTTT. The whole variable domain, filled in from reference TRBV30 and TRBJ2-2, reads SQTIHQWPATLVQPVGSPLSLECTVEGTSNPNLYWYRQAAGRGLQLLFYSVGIGQISSEVPQNLSASRPQDRQFILSSKKLLLSDSGFYLCASRGMGTGELFFGEGSRLTVL.

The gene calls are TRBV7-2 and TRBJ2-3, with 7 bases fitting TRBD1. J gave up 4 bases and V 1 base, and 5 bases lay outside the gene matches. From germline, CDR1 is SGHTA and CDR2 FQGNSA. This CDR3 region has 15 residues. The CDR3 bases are TGTGCCAGCAGCTTAGAAGGGGGCGGGCCAGATACGCAGTATTTT. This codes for CASSLEGGGPDTQYF.

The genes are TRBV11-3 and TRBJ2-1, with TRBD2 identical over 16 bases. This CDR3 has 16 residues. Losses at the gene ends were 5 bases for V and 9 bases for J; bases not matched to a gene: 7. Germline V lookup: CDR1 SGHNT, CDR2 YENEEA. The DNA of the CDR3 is TGTGCCAGCAGCCCCGGGGGACTAGCGGGAGGGGGTGAGCAGTTCTTC. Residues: CASSPGGLAGGGEQFF. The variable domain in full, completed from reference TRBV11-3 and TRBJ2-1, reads EAGVVQSPRYKIIEKKQPVAFWCNPISGHNTLYWYLQNLGQGPELLIRYENEEAVDDSQLPKDRFSAERLKGVDSTLKIQPAELGDSAVYLCASSPGGLAGGGEQFFGPGTRLTVL.

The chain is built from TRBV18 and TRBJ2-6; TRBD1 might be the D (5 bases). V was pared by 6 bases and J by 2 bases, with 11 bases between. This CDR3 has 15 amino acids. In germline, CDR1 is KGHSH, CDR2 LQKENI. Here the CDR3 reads CASSLGVTGANVLTF. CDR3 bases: TGTGCCAGCTCGCTAGGGGTGACTGGGGCCAACGTCCTGACTTTC.

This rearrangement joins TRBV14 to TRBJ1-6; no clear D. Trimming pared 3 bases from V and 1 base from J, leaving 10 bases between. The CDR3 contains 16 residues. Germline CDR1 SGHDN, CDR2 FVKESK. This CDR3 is CASSHLETSYNSPLHF. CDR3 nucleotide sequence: TGTGCCAGCAGCCATTTGGAGACGTCCTATAATTCACCCCTCCACTTT.

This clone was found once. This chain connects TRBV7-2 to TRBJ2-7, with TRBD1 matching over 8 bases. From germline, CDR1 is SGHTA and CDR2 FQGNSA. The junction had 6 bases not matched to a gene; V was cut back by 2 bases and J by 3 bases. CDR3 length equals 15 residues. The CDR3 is CASSLWWDRNYEQYF. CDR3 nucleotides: TGTGCCAGCAGCTTATGGTGGGACAGGAACTACGAGCAGTACTTC.

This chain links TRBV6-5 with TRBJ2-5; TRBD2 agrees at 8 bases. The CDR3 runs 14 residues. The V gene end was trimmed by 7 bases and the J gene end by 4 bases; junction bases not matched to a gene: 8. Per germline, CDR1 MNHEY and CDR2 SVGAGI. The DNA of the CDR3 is TGTGCCAGCACTCAAAGGCGGGGGGCAGAGACCCAGTACTTC. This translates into CASTQRRGAETQYF.

CDR3 coding DNA: TGTGCCAGCACCTTACAGGGGGGGTTCACTCAGCCCCAGCATTTT. This translates into CASTLQGGFTQPQHF. The V call is TRBV28, the J call TRBJ1-5; 8 nucleotides align to TRBD1. The V gene end was trimmed by 7 bases and the J gene end by 6 bases; junction bases not matched to a gene: 11. Looked up from germline, CDR1 is MDHEN and CDR2 is SYDVKM. The CDR3 runs 15 residues.

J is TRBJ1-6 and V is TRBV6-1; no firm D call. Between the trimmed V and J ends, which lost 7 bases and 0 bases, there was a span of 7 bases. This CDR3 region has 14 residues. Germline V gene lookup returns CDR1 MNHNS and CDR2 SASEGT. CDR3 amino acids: CASTQVSYNSPLHF. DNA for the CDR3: TGTGCCAGCACCCAGGTCTCCTATAATTCACCCCTCCACTTT.

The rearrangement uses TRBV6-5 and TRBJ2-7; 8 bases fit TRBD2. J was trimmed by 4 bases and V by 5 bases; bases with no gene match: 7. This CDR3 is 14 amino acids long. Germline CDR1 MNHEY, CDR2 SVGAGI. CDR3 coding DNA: TGTGCCAGCAGTCCTGGACTAGCTTCTTACGAGCAGTACTTC. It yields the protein CASSPGLASYEQYF.

The CDR3 here is CASSDRGRGRLGTDTQYF. The CDR3 nucleotides are TGTGCCAGCAGTGACAGAGGGCGAGGAAGGCTTGGCACAGATACGCAGTATTTT. This chain uses TRBV6-1 with TRBJ2-3, with a weak D call TRBD2 (5 bases). Germline lookup yields CDR1 MNHNS and CDR2 SASEGT. V was pared by 3 bases and J by 1 base, with 20 bases between. This CDR3 contains 18 residues.

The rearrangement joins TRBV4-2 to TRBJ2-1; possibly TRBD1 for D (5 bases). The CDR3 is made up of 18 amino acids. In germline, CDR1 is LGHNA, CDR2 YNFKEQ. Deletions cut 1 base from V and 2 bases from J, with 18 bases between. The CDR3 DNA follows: TGTGCCAGCAGCCAAGCGAAGGACGGCAGGGTCCCCTACAATGAGCAGTTCTTC. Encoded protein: CASSQAKDGRVPYNEQFF.

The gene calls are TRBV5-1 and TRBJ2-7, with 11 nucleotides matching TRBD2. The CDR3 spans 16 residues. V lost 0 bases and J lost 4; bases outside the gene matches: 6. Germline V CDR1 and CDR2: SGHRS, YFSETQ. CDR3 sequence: CASSLDGSGRAYEQYF. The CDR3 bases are TGCGCCAGCAGCTTGGACGGTAGCGGGAGGGCTTACGAGCAGTACTTC.

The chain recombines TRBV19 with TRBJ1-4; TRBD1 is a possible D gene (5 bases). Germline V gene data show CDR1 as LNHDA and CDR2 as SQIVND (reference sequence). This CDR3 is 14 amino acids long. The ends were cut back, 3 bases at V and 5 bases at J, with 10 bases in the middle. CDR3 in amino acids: CASSMQGSNEKLFF. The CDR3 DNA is TGTGCCAGTAGTATGCAGGGCTCCAATGAAAAACTGTTTTTT.

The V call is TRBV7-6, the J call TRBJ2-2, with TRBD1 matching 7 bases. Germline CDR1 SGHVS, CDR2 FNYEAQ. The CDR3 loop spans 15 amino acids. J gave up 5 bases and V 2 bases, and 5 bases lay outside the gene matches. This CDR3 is CASSLIGTATGELFF. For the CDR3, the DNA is TGTGCCAGCAGCTTAATCGGGACAGCGACCGGGGAGCTGTTTTTT. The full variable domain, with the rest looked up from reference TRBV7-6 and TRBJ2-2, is GAGVSQSPRYKVTKRGQDVALRCDPISGHVSLYWYRQALGQGPEFLTYFNYEAQQDKSGLPNDRFSAERPEGSISTLTIQRTEQRDSAMYRCASSLIGTATGELFFGEGSRLTVL.

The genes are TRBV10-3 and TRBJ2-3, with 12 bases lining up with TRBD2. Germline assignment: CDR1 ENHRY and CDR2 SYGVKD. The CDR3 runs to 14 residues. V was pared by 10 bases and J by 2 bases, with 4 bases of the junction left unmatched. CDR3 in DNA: TGTGCCAGCGGGACTAGCGGGCTCACAGATACGCAGTATTTT. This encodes CASGTSGLTDTQYF.

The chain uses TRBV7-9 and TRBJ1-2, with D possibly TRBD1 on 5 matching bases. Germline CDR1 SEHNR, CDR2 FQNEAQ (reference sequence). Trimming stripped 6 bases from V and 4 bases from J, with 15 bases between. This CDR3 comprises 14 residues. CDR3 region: CASSLGGDTYGYTF. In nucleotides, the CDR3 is TGTGCCAGCAGTCTAGGAGGGGATACCTATGGCTACACCTTC.

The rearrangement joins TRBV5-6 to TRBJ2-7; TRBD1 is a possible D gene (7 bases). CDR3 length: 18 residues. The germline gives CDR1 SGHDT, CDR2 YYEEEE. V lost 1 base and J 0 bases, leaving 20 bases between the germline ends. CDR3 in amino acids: CASSLRVQGGTSSYEQYF. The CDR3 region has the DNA TGTGCCAGCAGCTTGCGGGTCCAGGGGGGAACAAGCTCCTACGAGCAGTACTTC.

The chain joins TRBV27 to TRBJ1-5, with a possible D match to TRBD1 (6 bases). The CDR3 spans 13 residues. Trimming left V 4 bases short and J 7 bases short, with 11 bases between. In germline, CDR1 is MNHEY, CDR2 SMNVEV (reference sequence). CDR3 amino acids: CASSWGQGQPQHF. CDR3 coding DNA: TGTGCCAGCAGTTGGGGCCAGGGGCAGCCCCAGCATTTT.